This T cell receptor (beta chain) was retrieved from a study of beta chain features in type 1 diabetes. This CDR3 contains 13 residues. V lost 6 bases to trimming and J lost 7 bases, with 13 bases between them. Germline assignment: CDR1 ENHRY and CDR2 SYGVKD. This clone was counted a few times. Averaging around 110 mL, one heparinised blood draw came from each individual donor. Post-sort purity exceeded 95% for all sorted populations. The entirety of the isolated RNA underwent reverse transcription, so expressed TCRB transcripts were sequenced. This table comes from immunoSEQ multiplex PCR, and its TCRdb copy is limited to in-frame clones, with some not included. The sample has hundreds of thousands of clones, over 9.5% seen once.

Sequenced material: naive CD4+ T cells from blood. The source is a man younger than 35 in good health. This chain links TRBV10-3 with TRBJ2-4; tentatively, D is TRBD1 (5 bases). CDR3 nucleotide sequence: TGTGCCATCAGAGGTACAGGATTGAACATTCAGTACTTC. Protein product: CAIRGTGLNIQYF.